This paragraph reports one T cell receptor (beta chain). The authors' processing: Nucleated cell counts were estimated from reference gene primer amplification. Using immunoSEQ multiplex PCR, the repertoire was profiled, and TCRdb retains in-frame clones only, with some absent. V, J and clone size are taken as reported in that table, and D and trimming were inferred from the DNA itself. The sample consists of tens of thousands of clones, around 90% of them appearing once. The data were taken from a study of blood T cell repertoires in COVID-19. Study background: T cells, B-cell-depleted T cells, or PBMCs provided the cDNA or gDNA that served as material.

The sample consisted of peripheral blood. The source of this sequence is a human donor in a cohort sampled during active COVID-19.

CDR3 in DNA: TGCGCCAGCAGCTTGGAGTTAGCGGGGACTAAAGAGACCCAGTACTTC. Translation gives CASSLELAGTKETQYF. This sequence joins TRBV5-1 and TRBJ2-5, with 8 bases lining up with TRBD2. V gave up 0 bases and J gave up 3 bases; unmatched junction bases: 7. The CDR3 spans 16 residues. CDR1 is SGHRS and CDR2 is YFSETQ in the germline V gene.